The entry that follows covers one T cell receptor (beta chain) sequence. Its antigen is unidentified. This sample stems from a study of T cells expressing NK-cell markers. Background on the study: Each TCR beta repertoire originated in sorted T cells that were CD3+CD56+NKG2C+, CD3+CD56+NKG2C- or CD3+CD56-NKG2C+. In the group of eight sequenced donors, seven were HCMV-seropositive and one was seronegative. Study-wide findings and caveats: Expanded NKG2C+ T cell clones had unclear HCMV specificity. In several donors, these clonotypes also led the CD3+CD56-NKG2C+ fraction.

Germline CDR1 DFQATT, CDR2 SNEGSKA (reference sequence). This CDR3 is 16 amino acids long. Each CDR3 protein gets one entry in TCRdb, which reprocessed the 5' RACE reads and gives no DNA. The sample has some 450,000 distinct CDR3 sequences. This chain uses TRBV20-1 with TRBJ2-1; the TCRdb D gene call, TRBD1, has no DNA to confirm it. The sequence was collected from a woman aged 18-69 years in good health. The specimen sequenced was blood T cells: a sorted CD56 or NKG2C T cell subset, CD4+ or CD8+ T cells, or bulk PBMC T cells (not recorded which). This chain's CDR3 is CSASFGAGFQGYEQFF.